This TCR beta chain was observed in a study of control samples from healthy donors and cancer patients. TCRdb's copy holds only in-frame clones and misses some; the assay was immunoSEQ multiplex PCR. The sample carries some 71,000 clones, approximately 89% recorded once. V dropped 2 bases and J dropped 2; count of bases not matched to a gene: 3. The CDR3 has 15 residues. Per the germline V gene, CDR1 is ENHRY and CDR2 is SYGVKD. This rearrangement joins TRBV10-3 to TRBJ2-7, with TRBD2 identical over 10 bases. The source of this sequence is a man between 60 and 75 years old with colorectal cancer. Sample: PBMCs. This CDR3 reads CAISEESGGAYEQYF. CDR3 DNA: TGTGCCATCAGTGAGGAGAGCGGGGGGGCCTACGAGCAGTACTTC.